Listed below are T cell receptor beta chains from one sample, sequenced in a study of control samples from healthy donors and cancer patients. TCRdb's table, derived via immunoSEQ multiplex PCR, lists solely in-frame clones and lacks some. The sample yields 150,000 to 200,000 clones, just over 90% seen once. Sample: blood. These receptors all come from a young man in good health. The CDR3 runs from the conserved cysteine through the conserved F or W. The D gene is left open where the match is weak. A row's size may be missing; if present it is once, few, many or a size class.

j_call,v_call,clone_size,d_call,cdr3_aa,cdr3_nt
TRBJ2-7,TRBV27,NA,NA,CASPGTYSYEQYF,TGTGCCAGCCCCGGGACATACTCCTACGAGCAGTACTTC
TRBJ1-5,TRBV19,NA,TRBD1,CASTLGTGLNQPQHF,TGTGCCAGTACCCTCGGGACAGGGCTAAATCAGCCCCAGCATTTT
TRBJ2-3,TRBV6-6,NA,TRBD2,CASSHHDAAGQRGPGTDTQYF,TGTGCCAGCAGTCACCACGACGCCGCCGGCCAGCGGGGCCCTGGCACAGATACGCAGTATTTT
TRBJ2-7,TRBV6-5,NA,TRBD1,CASSYSRQGYEQYF,TGTGCCAGCAGTTACTCGAGACAGGGCTACGAGCAGTACTTC
TRBJ1-5,TRBV19,NA,NA,CASSPRRGEGGQPQHF,TGTGCCAGTAGTCCTAGGAGGGGGGAGGGTGGTCAGCCCCAGCATTTT
TRBJ1-6,TRBV2,NA,NA,CASRGATNSPLHF,TGTGCCAGCAGGGGCGCCACGAATTCACCCCTCCACTTT
TRBJ2-3,TRBV11-2,NA,TRBD1,CASSPIGQGAQWDTQYF,TGTGCCAGCAGCCCAATTGGTCAGGGGGCGCAATGGGATACGCAGTATTTT
TRBJ1-2,TRBV4-1,NA,NA,CASSLYGSVGYTF,TGCGCCAGCAGCCTCTATGGGTCGGTCGGCTACACCTTC
TRBJ2-7,TRBV5-6,NA,NA,CASSLSVVAYEQYF,TGTGCCAGCAGCTTGTCAGTTGTAGCCTACGAGCAGTACTTC
TRBJ1-2,TRBV19,NA,NA,CASSPPSSWGYTF,TGTGCCAGTAGCCCCCCAAGCAGTTGGGGCTACACCTTC
TRBJ2-3,TRBV6-2/TRBV6-3,NA,NA,CASSPIRDPGADTQYF,TGTGCCAGCAGCCCTATCCGGGATCCAGGAGCAGATACGCAGTATTTT
TRBJ1-6,TRBV7-2,NA,TRBD1,CASSLRTGSSYNSPLHF,TGTGCCAGCAGCTTAAGGACAGGGAGCTCCTATAATTCACCCCTCCACTTT
TRBJ1-4,TRBV27,NA,NA,CASSPHGERNEKLFF,TGTGCCAGCAGTCCCCATGGGGAGAGGAATGAAAAACTGTTTTTT
TRBJ1-4,TRBV5-4,once,NA,CASSLTSGRHEKLFF,TGTGCCAGCAGCTTGACTTCAGGGAGGCATGAAAAACTGTTTTTT
TRBJ1-2,TRBV28,NA,NA,CASSFTGRSAVIDGYTF,TGTGCCAGCAGTTTTACAGGGCGAAGTGCGGTAATCGATGGCTACACCTTC
TRBJ2-3,TRBV13,NA,TRBD2,CASSSLGGLAGETDTDTQYF,TGTGCCAGCAGCTCCCTGGGGGGACTAGCGGGGGAGACAGACACAGATACGCAGTATTTT
TRBJ1-4,TRBV6-6,NA,TRBD1,CASSYWRGLNEKLFF,TGTGCCAGCAGTTACTGGAGGGGGCTAAATGAAAAACTGTTTTTT
TRBJ1-2,TRBV18,NA,TRBD1,CASSEGTGWGYGYTF,TGTGCCAGCTCGGAAGGGACAGGGTGGGGCTATGGCTACACCTTC
TRBJ2-5,TRBV27,NA,TRBD1,CASGTRTGPETQYF,TGTGCCAGCGGAACTAGGACAGGGCCGGAGACCCAGTACTTC
TRBJ1-5,TRBV19,NA,TRBD1,CASSIEMTGGHQPQHF,TGTGCCAGTAGTATAGAGATGACAGGGGGTCATCAGCCCCAGCATTTT
TRBJ1-2,TRBV5-1,NA,NA,CASSSQGDNGYTF,TGCGCCAGCAGCTCCCAGGGAGACAATGGCTACACCTTC
TRBJ1-1,TRBV7-9,few,NA,CASSLVRHPEAFF,TGTGCCAGCAGCTTAGTCCGGCACCCAGAAGCTTTCTTT
TRBJ2-3,TRBV29-1,NA,TRBD2,CSVEGSGRQFSDTQYF,TGCAGCGTTGAGGGCAGCGGGAGACAGTTTTCAGATACGCAGTATTTT
TRBJ2-7,TRBV2,NA,TRBD2,CASSEGTSVSYEQYF,TGTGCCAGCAGTGAGGGGACTAGTGTTTCCTACGAGCAGTACTTC
TRBJ1-6,TRBV6-4,once,TRBD1,CASRVAMDRRNSPLHF,TGTGCCAGCAGAGTAGCAATGGACAGGCGTAATTCACCCCTCCACTTT
TRBJ2-7,TRBV29-1,NA,NA,CSVRDGPYEQYF,TGCAGCGTCAGGGACGGCCCCTACGAGCAGTACTTC
TRBJ1-6,TRBV7-2,NA,NA,CASRPDRNNSPLHF,TGTGCCAGCAGGCCCGACAGGAATAATTCACCCCTCCACTTT
TRBJ1-5,TRBV6-2/TRBV6-3,NA,TRBD1,CASSYSGRGLGQPQHF,TGTGCCAGCAGTTACTCGGGCAGGGGGCTTGGTCAGCCCCAGCATTTT
TRBJ2-2,TRBV12-5,NA,NA,CASGSDREGTGELFF,TGTGCTAGTGGTTCGGACAGGGAGGGCACCGGGGAGCTGTTTTTT
TRBJ1-5,TRBV19,NA,NA,CASRQGTLKGNQPQHF,TGTGCCAGTAGGCAAGGGACCCTGAAAGGTAATCAGCCCCAGCATTTT
TRBJ1-6,TRBV27,NA,NA,CASSLKVRGRSPLHF,TGTGCCAGCAGTTTAAAAGTCAGGGGAAGATCACCCCTCCACTTT
TRBJ2-2,TRBV11-1,NA,TRBD1,CASSPHGTGGTGELFF,TGTGCCAGCAGCCCCCATGGGACAGGGGGCACCGGGGAGCTGTTTTTT
TRBJ1-1,TRBV29-1,NA,NA,CSVDLREAFF,TGCAGCGTCGATCTCCGGGAAGCTTTCTTT
TRBJ1-5,TRBV4-1,NA,NA,CASSQVGQQPQHF,TGCGCCAGCAGCCAAGTCGGACAGCAGCCCCAGCATTTT
TRBJ1-2,TRBV20-1,NA,NA,CSAPRQHGYTF,TGCAGTGCCCCCCGACAGCATGGCTACACCTTC
TRBJ1-1,TRBV3-1/TRBV3-2,NA,NA,CASSQVSLGEAFF,TGTGCCAGCAGCCAAGTCTCCCTGGGTGAAGCTTTCTTT
TRBJ2-3,TRBV5-1,once,TRBD2,CASSLRLAGATDTQYF,TGCGCCAGCAGCCTCCGACTAGCGGGAGCCACAGATACGCAGTATTTT
TRBJ2-7,TRBV12-5,NA,NA,CASGLVGTRVQYF,TGTGCTAGTGGTTTGGTTGGCACGCGGGTGCAGTACTTC
TRBJ1-6,TRBV28,NA,NA,CATWSDGYNSPLHF,TGTGCCACCTGGTCGGACGGGTATAATTCACCCCTCCACTTT
TRBJ1-2,TRBV5-1,NA,TRBD1,CASSLEPGGDYGYTF,TGCGCCAGCAGCTTGGAGCCAGGGGGCGACTATGGCTACACCTTC
TRBJ2-7,TRBV9,NA,NA,CASSSLETAYEQYF,TGTGCCAGCAGCAGCCTGGAGACAGCCTACGAGCAGTACTTC
TRBJ1-5,TRBV28,NA,TRBD1,CASLGQGRYSNQPQHF,TGTGCCAGCCTCGGACAGGGCCGTTATAGCAATCAGCCCCAGCATTTT
TRBJ2-5,TRBV7-2,NA,NA,CASSLGLEQTQYF,TGTGCCAGCAGCTTAGGTCTCGAGCAGACCCAGTACTTC
TRBJ1-6,TRBV9,NA,NA,CASSAAGSPLHF,TGTGCCAGCAGCGCTGCCGGTTCACCCCTCCACTTT
TRBJ2-7,TRBV19,NA,TRBD1,CASSMGQGPSYEQYF,TGTGCCAGTAGTATGGGACAGGGCCCCTCCTACGAGCAGTACTTC
TRBJ1-2,TRBV27,NA,NA,CASNSRQASLMGGYTF,TGTGCCAGCAATTCTCGACAGGCCAGCTTGATGGGTGGCTACACCTTC
TRBJ1-5,TRBV6-2/TRBV6-3,NA,NA,CASSSRLAARRDYSNQPQHF,TGTGCCAGCAGTTCCCGATTGGCAGCCAGAAGGGATTATAGCAATCAGCCCCAGCATTTT
TRBJ2-1,TRBV27,NA,NA,CASSLAGPYNEQFF,TGTGCCAGCAGTTTAGCCGGGCCTTACAATGAGCAGTTCTTC
TRBJ2-7,TRBV5-1,NA,NA,CASARGAEQYF,TGCGCCAGCGCGAGAGGGGCCGAGCAGTACTTC
TRBJ1-2,TRBV27,NA,NA,CASSPGTTFYGYTF,TGTGCCAGCAGTCCCGGGACAACTTTCTATGGCTACACCTTC
TRBJ2-1,TRBV6-4,NA,TRBD2,CASSPLTGGYNEQFF,TGTGCCAGCAGCCCCTTGACGGGAGGCTACAATGAGCAGTTCTTC
TRBJ1-6,TRBV4-2,NA,NA,CASSQDLVEFSYNSPLHF,TGTGCCAGCAGCCAAGATCTGGTAGAGTTCTCCTATAATTCACCCCTCCACTTT
TRBJ1-3,TRBV19,NA,NA,CASSMDWAAYTIYF,TGTGCCAGTAGTATGGACTGGGCGGCGTACACCATATATTTT